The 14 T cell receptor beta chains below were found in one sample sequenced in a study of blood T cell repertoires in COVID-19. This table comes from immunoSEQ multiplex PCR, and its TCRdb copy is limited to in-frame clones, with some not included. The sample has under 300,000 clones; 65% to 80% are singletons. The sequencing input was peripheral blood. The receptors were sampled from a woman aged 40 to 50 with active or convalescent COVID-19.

CDR3 sequence reads: CATSSQGPNQPQHF. The CDR3 DNA follows: TGTGCCACCAGTTCACAGGGTCCAAATCAGCCCCAGCATTTT. This chain joins TRBV15 and TRBJ1-5; D is perhaps TRBD1 (6 bases). The germline V and J ends were trimmed by 6 bases and 4 bases, with 13 bases remaining between them. CDR1 is LNHNV and CDR2 is YYDKDF in the germline V gene (reference sequence). CDR3 length: 14 residues.

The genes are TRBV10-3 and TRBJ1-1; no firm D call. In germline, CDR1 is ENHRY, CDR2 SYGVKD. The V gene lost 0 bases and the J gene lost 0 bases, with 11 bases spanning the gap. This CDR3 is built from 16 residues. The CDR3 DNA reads TGTGCCATCAGTGAGTCGGCGGGGAGCATGAACACTGAAGCTTTCTTT. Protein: CAISESAGSMNTEAFF.

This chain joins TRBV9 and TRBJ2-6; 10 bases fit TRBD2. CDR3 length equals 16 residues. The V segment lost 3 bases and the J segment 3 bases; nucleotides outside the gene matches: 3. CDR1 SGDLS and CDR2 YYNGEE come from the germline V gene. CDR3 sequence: CASSAGLAYGANVLTF. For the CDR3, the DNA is TGTGCCAGCAGCGCGGGACTAGCGTATGGGGCCAACGTCCTGACTTTC.

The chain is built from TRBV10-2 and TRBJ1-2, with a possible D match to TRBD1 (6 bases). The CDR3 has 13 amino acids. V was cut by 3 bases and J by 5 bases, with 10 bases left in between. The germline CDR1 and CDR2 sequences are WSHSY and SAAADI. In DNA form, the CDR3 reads TGCGCCAGCAGTGACAGGGGCGGGTATGGCTACACCTTC. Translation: CASSDRGGYGYTF.

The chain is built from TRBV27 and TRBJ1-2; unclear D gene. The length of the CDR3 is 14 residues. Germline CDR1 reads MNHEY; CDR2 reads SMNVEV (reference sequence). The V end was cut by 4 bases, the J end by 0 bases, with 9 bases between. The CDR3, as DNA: TGTGCCAGCAGTTCGACATTTTCTAACTATGGCTACACCTTC. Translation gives CASSSTFSNYGYTF.

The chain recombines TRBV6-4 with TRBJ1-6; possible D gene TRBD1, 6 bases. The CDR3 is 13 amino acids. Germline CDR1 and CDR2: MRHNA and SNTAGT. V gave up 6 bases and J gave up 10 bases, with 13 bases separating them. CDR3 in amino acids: CASSQGPRSPLHF. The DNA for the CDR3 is TGTGCCAGCAGCCAGGGGCCGCGGTCACCCCTCCACTTT.

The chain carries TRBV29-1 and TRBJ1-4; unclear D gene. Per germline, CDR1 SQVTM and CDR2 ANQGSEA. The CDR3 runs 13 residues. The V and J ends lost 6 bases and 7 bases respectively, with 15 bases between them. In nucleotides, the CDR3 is TGCAGCGTCCCCTTGGGGAGCTTTGAAAAACTGTTTTTT. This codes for CSVPLGSFEKLFF.

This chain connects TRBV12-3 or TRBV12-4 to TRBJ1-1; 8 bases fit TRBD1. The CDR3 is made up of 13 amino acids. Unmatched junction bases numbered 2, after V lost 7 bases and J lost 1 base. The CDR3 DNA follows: TGTGCCAGCATAGGACAGGGGAACACTGAAGCTTTCTTT. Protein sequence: CASIGQGNTEAFF.

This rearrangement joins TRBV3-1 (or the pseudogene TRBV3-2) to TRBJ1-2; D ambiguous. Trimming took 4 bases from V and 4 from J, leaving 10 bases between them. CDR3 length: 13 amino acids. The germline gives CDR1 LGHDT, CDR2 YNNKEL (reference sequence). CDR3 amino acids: CASSPSGVYGYTF. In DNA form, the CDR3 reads TGTGCCAGCAGCCCCAGCGGAGTCTATGGCTACACCTTC.

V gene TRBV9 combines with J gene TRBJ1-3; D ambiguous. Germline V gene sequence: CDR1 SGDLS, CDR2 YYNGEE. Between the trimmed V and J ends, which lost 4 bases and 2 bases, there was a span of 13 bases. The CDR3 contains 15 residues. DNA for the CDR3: TGTGCCAGCAGCAAAACCGGGAACGCTGGAAACACCATATATTTT. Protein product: CASSKTGNAGNTIYF.

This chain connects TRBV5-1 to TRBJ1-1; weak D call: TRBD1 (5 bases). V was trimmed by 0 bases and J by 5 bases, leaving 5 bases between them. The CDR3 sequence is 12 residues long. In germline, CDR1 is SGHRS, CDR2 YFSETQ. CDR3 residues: CASSLEGTEAFF. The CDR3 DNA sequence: TGCGCCAGCAGCTTGGAGGGGACTGAAGCTTTCTTT. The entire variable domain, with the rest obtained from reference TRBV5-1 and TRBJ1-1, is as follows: KAGVTQTPRYLIKTRGQQVTLSCSPISGHRSVSWYQQTPGQGLQFLFEYFSETQRNKGNFPGRFSGRQFSNSRSEMNVSTLELGDSALYLCASSLEGTEAFFGQGTRLTVV.

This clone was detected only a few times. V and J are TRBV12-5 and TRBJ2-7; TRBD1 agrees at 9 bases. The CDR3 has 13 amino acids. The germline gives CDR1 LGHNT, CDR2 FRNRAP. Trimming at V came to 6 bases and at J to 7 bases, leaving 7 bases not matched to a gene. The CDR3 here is CASGETGGREQYF. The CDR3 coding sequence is TGTGCTAGTGGAGAGACAGGGGGAAGGGAGCAGTACTTC.

This CDR3 reads CASSPRGLYGYTF. The CDR3 bases are TGTGCCAGCAGTCCCAGGGGGCTTTATGGCTACACCTTC. V usage is TRBV12-3 or TRBV12-4 and J usage is TRBJ1-2; 8 positions agree with TRBD1. CDR3 size: 13 residues. V lost 5 bases, J lost 5 bases, and 4 bases stayed unmatched.

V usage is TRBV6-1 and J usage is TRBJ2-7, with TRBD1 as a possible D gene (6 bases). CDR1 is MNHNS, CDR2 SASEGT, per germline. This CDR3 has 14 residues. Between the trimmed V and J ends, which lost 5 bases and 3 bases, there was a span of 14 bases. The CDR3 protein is CASSRDTMNYEQYV. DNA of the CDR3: TGTGCCAGCAGTCGGGACACCATGAACTACGAGCAGTACGTC.